This T cell receptor beta chain was profiled in a study of breast tumors, draining lymph nodes, adjacent tissues. Study-level points and caveats: Tumor T cell lymph node origin was a supported hypothesis, not proven. Tumor and nontumor repertoires were significantly more similar in luminal-like than in basal-like breast cancer. Tumors had less TCR diversity than lymph nodes, more than nontumor tissue. The data were judged consistent with most tumor T cells coming from lymph node and expanding in tumor.

Notes on this clonotype: Its antigen is currently unknown. Germline and junction disagree at one end, which may indicate a read error.

Axillary draining lymph nodes of breast cancer patients supplied the node samples. TCRdb recomputed calls from the multiplex PCR reads with MiXCR, one row per CDR3 protein. In the table there are under 300,000 distinct CDR3 sequences, less than 40% of which are singletons. This CDR3 is 12 amino acids long. Germline V CDR1 and CDR2: DFQATT, SNEGSKA (reference sequence). This sequence joins TRBV20-1 and TRBJ1-2; tentatively, D is TRBD1 (5 bases). The sequenced sample consisted of axillary lymph node tissue. The clonotype was recovered from a female donor with breast cancer. Some clones in this sample may be carry-over from other donors' samples. The CDR3 is CSASQDGGGDTF. In nucleotides, the CDR3 is TGCAGTGCTAGCCAGGACGGGGGTGGCGACACCTTC.